The clone carrying this T cell receptor (beta chain) was recorded once. Its specificity is unknown. Germline and junction disagree at one end, which may indicate a read error. This specimen belongs to a study of T cells in Graves' hyperthyroidism and ophthalmopathy. Looking at the study overall: Pretreatment peripheral blood was obtained at initial diagnosis. Study findings and constraints: Most thyroid clonotypes expanded above 0.001 were also detected in blood.

The CDR3 regions of TCR beta were amplified from RNA transcripts. In the first-round RT-PCR of the TCR CDR3, the HTBI primer set was used. Via MiXCR, TCRdb re-called the multiplex PCR reads, giving one row per CDR3 protein. This sample has about 690,000 distinct CDR3 sequences, with roughly a sixth found just once. CDR3 length: 12 amino acids. CDR1 and CDR2 from the germline V gene are SNHLY and FYNNEI. The source is a man aged 50-59 years with Graves' hyperthyroidism. The sample consisted of blood. The chain links TRBV2 to TRBJ1-1; D is uncertain. The DNA of the CDR3 is TGTGCCAGCCTCCGGTGGCACACTGAAGCTTCCTTT. It specifies CASLRWHTEASF.